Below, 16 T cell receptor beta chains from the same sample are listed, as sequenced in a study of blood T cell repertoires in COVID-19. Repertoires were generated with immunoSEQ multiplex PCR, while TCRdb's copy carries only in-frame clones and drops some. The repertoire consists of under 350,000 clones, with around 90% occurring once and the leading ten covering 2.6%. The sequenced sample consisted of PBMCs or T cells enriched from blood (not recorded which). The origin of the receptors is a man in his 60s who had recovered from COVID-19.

The chain's CDR3 is CASSFSREQFF. CDR3 DNA sequence: TGTGCCAGCAGTTTCTCGCGTGAGCAGTTCTTC. The V gene is TRBV12-3 or TRBV12-4, the J gene TRBJ2-1, with unresolved D. The CDR3 sequence is 11 residues long. The V and J ends lost 3 bases and 9 bases respectively, with 6 bases between them.

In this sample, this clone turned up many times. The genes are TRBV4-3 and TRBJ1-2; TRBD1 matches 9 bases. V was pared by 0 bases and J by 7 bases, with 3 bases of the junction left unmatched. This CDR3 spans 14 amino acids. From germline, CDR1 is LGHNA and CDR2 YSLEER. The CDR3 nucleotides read TGCGCCAGCAGCCAAGATCAGACAGGGGGTGGCTACACCTTC. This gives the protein CASSQDQTGGGYTF.

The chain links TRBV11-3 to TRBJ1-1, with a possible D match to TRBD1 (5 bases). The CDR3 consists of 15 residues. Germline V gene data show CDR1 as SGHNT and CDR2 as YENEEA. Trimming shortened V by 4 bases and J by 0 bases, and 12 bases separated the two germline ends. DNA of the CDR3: TGTGCCAGCAGCTCCGGGGGAAGCCTGAACACTGAAGCTTTCTTT. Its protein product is CASSSGGSLNTEAFF.

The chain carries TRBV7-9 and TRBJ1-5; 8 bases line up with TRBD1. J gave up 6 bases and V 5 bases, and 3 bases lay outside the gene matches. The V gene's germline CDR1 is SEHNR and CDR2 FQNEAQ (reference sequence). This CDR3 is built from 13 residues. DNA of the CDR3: TGTGCCAGCAGCGAACAGGGGGGTCAGCCCCAGCATTTT. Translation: CASSEQGGQPQHF.

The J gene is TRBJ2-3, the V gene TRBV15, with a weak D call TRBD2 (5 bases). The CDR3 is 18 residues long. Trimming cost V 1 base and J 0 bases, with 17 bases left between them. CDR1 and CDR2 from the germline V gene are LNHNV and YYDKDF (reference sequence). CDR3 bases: TGTGCCACCAGCAGAGTCGGACTCGCGGCTTCTAGCACAGATACGCAGTATTTT. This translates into CATSRVGLAASSTDTQYF.

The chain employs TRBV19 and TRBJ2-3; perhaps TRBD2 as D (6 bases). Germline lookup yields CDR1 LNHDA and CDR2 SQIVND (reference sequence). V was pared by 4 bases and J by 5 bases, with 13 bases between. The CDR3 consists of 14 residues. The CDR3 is CASSTRGGVDTQYF. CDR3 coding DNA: TGTGCCAGTAGTACGCGGGGAGGTGTAGATACGCAGTATTTT.

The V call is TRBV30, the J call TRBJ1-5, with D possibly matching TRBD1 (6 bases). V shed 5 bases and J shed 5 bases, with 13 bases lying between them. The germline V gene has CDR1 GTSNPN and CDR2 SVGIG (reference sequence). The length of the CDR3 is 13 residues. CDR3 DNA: TGTGCCTGGCAAACAGGGCCCTATCAGCCCCAGCATTTT. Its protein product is CAWQTGPYQPQHF.

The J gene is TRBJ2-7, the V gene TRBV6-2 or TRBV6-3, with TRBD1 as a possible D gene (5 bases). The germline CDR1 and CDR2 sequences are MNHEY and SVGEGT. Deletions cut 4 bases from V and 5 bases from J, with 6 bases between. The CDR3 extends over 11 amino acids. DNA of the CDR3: TGTGCCAGCAGTTTCAGGGACGAGCAGTACTTC. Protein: CASSFRDEQYF.

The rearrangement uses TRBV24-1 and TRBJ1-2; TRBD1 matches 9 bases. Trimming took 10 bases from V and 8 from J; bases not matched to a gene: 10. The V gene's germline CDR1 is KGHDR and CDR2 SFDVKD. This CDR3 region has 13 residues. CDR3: CATKPGQGGGYTF. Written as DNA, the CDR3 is TGTGCCACTAAACCGGGACAGGGCGGCGGCTACACCTTC.

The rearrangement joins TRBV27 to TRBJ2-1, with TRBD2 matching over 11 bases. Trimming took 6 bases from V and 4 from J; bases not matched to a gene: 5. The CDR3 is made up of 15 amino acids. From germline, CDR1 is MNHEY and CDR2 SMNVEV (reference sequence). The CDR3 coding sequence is TGTGCCAGCAGCTCTAGCGGGGGGCTATACAATGAGCAGTTCTTC. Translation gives CASSSSGGLYNEQFF.

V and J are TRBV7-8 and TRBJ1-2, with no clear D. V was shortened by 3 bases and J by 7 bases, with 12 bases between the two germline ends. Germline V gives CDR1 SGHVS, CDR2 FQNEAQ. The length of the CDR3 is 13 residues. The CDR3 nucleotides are TGTGCCAGCAGCTTTTCAGGTTCTGGTGGCTACACCTTC. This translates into CASSFSGSGGYTF.

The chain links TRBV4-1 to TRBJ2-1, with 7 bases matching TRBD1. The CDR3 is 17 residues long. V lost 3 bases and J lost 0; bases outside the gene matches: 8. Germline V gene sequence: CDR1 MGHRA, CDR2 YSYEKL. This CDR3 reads CASSQGQLGSSYNEQFF. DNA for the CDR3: TGCGCCAGCAGCCAGGGACAGCTTGGGAGCTCCTACAATGAGCAGTTCTTC.

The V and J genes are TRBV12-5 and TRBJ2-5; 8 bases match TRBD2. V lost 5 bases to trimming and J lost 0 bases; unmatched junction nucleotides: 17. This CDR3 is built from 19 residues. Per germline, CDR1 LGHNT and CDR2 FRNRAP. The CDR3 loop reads CASGRPPRRGVEYQETQYF. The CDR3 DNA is TGTGCTAGTGGTCGCCCTCCTCGGCGGGGGGTCGAGTACCAAGAGACCCAGTACTTC.

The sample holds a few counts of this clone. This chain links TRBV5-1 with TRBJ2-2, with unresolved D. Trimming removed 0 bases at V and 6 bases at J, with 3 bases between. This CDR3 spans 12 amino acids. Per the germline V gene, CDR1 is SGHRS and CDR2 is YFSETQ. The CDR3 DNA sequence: TGCGCCAGCAGCTTGGTCGCCGGGGAGCTGTTTTTT. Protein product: CASSLVAGELFF.

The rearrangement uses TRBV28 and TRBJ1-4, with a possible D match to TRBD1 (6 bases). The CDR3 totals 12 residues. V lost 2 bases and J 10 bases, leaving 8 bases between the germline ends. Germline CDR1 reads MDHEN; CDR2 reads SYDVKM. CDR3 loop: CASSLTGTKLFF. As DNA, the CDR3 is TGTGCCAGCAGTTTAACAGGGACAAAACTGTTTTTT.

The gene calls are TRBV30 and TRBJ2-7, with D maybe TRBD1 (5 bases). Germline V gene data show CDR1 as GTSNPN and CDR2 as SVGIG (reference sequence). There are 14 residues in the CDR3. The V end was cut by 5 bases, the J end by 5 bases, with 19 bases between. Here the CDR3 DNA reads TGTGCCTGGGATGGCAGGGTGTTAGGCAACGAGCAGTACTTC. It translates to CAWDGRVLGNEQYF.